This T cell receptor (beta chain) was identified in a study of shared clonotypes between healthy human individuals. Study at large: The plates for each donor numbered three CD4 naive, three CD4 memory, two CD8 naive and one CD8 memory.

Using immunoSEQ multiplex PCR, the repertoire was profiled, and TCRdb retains in-frame clones only, with some absent. The sample lists more than 2,000,000 clones; around nine tenths were seen once. Points on this clone: Its antigen is currently unknown.

Germline-derived CDR1 and CDR2 are ENHRY and SYGVKD. The length of the CDR3 is 14 residues. The ends lost 7 bases at V and 2 bases at J; junction bases unmatched: 5. Whole-study results and caveats: The researchers took only blood, and tissue repertoires probably look different.

The genes are TRBV10-3 and TRBJ2-1; 7 nucleotides align to TRBD1. This TCR derives from a man younger than 35 in good health. Sequencing was done on a sample of naive CD4+ T cells sorted from blood. Subset defined: CD45RA+ positively selected. The CDR3: CAINTGTAYNEQFF. DNA for the CDR3: TGTGCCATCAATACCGGGACAGCCTACAATGAGCAGTTCTTC.